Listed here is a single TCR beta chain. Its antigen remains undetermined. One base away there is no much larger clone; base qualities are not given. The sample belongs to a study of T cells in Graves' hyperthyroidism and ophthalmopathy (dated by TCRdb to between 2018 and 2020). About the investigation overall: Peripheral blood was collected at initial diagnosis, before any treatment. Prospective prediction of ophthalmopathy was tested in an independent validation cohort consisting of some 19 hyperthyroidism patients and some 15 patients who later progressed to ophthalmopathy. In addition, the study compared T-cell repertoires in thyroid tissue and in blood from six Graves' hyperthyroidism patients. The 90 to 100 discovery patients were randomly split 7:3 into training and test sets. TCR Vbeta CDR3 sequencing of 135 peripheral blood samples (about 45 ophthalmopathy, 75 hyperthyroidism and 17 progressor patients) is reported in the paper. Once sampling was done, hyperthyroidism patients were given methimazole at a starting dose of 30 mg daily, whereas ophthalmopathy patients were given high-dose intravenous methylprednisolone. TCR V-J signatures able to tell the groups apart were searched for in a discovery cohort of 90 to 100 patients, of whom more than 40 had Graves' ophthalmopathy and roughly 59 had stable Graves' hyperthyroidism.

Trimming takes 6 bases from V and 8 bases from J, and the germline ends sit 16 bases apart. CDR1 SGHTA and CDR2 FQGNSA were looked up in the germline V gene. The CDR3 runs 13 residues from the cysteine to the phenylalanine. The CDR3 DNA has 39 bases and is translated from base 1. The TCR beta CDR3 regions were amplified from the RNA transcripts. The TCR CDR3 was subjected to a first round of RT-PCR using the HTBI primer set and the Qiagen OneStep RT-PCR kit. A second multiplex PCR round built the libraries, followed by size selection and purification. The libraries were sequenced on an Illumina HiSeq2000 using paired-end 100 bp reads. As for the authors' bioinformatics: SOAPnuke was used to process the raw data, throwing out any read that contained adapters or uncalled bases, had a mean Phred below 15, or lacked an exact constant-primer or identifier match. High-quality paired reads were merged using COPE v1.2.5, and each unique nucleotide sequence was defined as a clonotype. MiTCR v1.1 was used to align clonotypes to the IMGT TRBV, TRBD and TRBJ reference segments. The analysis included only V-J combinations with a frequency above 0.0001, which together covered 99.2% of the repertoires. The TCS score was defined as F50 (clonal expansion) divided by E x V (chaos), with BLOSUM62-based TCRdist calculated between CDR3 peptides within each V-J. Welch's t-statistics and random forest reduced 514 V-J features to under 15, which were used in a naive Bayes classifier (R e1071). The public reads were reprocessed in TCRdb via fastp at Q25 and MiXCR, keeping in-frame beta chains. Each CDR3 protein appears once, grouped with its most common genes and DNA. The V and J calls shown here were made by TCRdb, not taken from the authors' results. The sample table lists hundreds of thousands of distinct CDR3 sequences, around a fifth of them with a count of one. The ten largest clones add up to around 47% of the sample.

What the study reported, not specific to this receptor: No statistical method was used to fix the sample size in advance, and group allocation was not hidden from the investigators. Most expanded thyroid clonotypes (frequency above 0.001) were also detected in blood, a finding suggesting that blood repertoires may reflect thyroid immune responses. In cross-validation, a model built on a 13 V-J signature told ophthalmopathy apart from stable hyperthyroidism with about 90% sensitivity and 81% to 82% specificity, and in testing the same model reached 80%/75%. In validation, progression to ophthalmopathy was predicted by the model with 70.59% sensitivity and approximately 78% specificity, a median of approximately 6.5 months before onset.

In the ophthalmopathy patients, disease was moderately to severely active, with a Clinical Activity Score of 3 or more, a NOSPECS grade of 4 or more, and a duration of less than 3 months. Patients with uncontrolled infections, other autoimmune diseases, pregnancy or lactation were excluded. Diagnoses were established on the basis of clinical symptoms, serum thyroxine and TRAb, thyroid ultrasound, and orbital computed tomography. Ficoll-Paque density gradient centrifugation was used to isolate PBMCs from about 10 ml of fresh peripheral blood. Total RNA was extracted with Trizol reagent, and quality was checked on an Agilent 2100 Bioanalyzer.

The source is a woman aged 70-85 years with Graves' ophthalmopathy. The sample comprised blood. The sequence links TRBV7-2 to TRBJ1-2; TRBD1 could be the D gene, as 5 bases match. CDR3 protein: CASSPAQVGGYTF. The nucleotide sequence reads TGTGCCAGCAGTCCGGCACAGGTGGGGGGCTACACCTTC.